This TCR beta chain is from a study of T cell changes during pregnancy in multiple sclerosis (dated by TCRdb to about 2019). Regarding the complete study: The study looked at changes in the T cell repertoire across pregnancy in women with multiple sclerosis.

Library preparation used the immunoSEQ multiplex PCR assay. TCRdb re-hosts the immuneACCESS table, in-frame sequences only. Its copies lack some clones; in the studies checked, an unresolved V gene accounts for under half of them, and the cause for the rest is not known. The sample table shows 70,000 to 100,000 clones, and 92% are seen once. The leading ten clones occupy more than 1.5% of the sample. CDR1 SGHRS and CDR2 YFSETQ were looked up in the germline V gene. The CDR3 measures 16 amino acids from cysteine to phenylalanine. The DNA shown is the 48-base CDR3, in frame from base 1. The germline V and J ends show losses of 4 bases and 2 bases respectively, and no gene match explains 8 bases of the junction. A remark on this clone: Its specific antigen is unknown. No much larger clonotype is one base removed from it; base qualities were not supplied.

The chain is encoded by TRBV5-1 joined to TRBJ2-5; 10 of the junction bases match TRBD1. The receptor was isolated from a female donor with multiple sclerosis, enrolled in a pregnancy study. The sequencing here drew on peripheral blood, taken in the first trimester of pregnancy. The CDR3: CASSQARTGGQETQYF. Here is the DNA: TGCGCCAGCAGCCAAGCCCGGACAGGGGGGCAAGAGACCCAGTACTTC.